Presented here are 24 T cell receptor beta chains from one specimen sequenced in a study. TCRdb re-called the 5' RACE reads with MiXCR, one entry per CDR3 protein. The data hold roughly 39,000 distinct CDR3 sequences, with approximately 17% observed a single time. Material for sequencing was naive CD4+ T cells sorted from a lymph node. The subset is: naive CD4+ T cells, CD4+CD45RA+CD25-. These receptors were obtained from a female donor with breast cancer.

In the case of this clonotype: The conserved closing phenylalanine or tryptophan is absent in this CDR3, likely reflecting a read error. V gene TRBV5-1 combines with J gene TRBJ2-3; D gene uncertain. Trimming removed 0 bases from V and 7 bases from J, with 6 bases in between. The CDR3 covers 12 residues. The germline V gene has CDR1 SGHRS and CDR2 YFSETQ. In DNA, the CDR3 is TGCGCCAGCAGCTTGGAGGCGAATACGCAGTATGTT. Encoded protein: CASSLEANTQYV.

This clonotype was counted ten times or more. This chain links TRBV5-1 with TRBJ2-7; TRBD2 agrees at 10 bases. J was trimmed by 1 base and V by 8 bases; bases with no gene match: 3. Germline V gene sequence: CDR1 SGHRS, CDR2 YFSETQ. CDR3 size: 13 residues. The CDR3 DNA sequence: TGCGCCAGTACTAGCGGGACTTCCTACGAGCAGTACTTC. The encoded protein is CASTSGTSYEQYF.

The J gene is TRBJ2-3, the V gene TRBV5-1; 8 nucleotides line up with TRBD2. Germline V lookup: CDR1 SGHRS, CDR2 YFSETQ. The V segment lost 4 bases and the J segment 0 bases; nucleotides outside the gene matches: 7. The CDR3 spans 16 residues. The CDR3 DNA follows: TGCGCCAGCAGCCCGACTAGCGCTACTAGCACAGATACGCAGTATTTT. This translates into CASSPTSATSTDTQYF.

This clonotype came up many times. The chain links TRBV6-5 to TRBJ2-1; 8 bases agree with TRBD1. The length of the CDR3 is 13 residues. The junction had 15 bases not matched to a gene; V was cut back by 7 bases and J by 16 bases. The germline gives CDR1 MNHEY, CDR2 SVGAGI. CDR3 nucleotides: TGTGCCAGCACTTTAGGGAGACAGGGGCACCTCTTCTTC. Translation gives CASTLGRQGHLFF.

The sample holds many counts of this clonotype. A read error may account for a junction end that differs from germline. The rearrangement joins TRBV3-1 to TRBJ2-3, with 8 bases matching TRBD2. The CDR3 totals 13 residues. Germline V lookup: CDR1 LGHDT, CDR2 YNNKEL (reference sequence). The CDR3 here is CASSQVTAGATEF. In nucleotides, the CDR3 is TGTGCCAGCAGCCAAGTGACAGCGGGAGCCACCGAGTTT.

This clonotype showed up just a few times. V and J are TRBV28 and TRBJ2-5; D is undetermined. CDR3 length: 12 amino acids. V was clipped by 6 bases and J by 1 base, with 6 bases between them. Looked up from germline, CDR1 is MDHEN and CDR2 is SYDVKM. The CDR3 region has the DNA TGTGCCAGCAGCGTAAGCCAAGAGACCCAGTACTTC. Translated: CASSVSQETQYF. Combining the CDR3 with reference TRBV28 and TRBJ2-5 gives the whole variable domain DVKVTQSSRYLVKRTGEKVFLECVQDMDHENMFWYRQDPGLGLRLIYFSYDVKMKEKGDIPEGYSVSREKKERFSLILESASTNQTSMYLCASSVSQETQYFGPGTRLLVL.

The chain couples TRBV5-1 to TRBJ1-2; the match to TRBD1 covers 11 bases. V trimming: 4 bases; J trimming: 6 bases; junction bases outside the gene matches: 8. The CDR3 is made up of 15 amino acids. Germline V gives CDR1 SGHRS, CDR2 YFSETQ. The CDR3 sequence is CASSASGTGGHGYTF. CDR3 sequence (DNA): TGCGCCAGCAGCGCGTCCGGGACAGGGGGGCATGGCTACACCTTC.

The chain employs TRBV27 and TRBJ2-7; 7 bases are a match to TRBD2. This CDR3 spans 14 amino acids. The germline V gene has CDR1 MNHEY and CDR2 SMNVEV (reference sequence). After removal of 2 bases from V and 5 bases from J, the junction contained 6 bases not matched to a gene. The CDR3 protein is CASSLKAGAHEQYF. In DNA form, the CDR3 reads TGTGCCAGCAGTTTAAAGGCGGGAGCGCACGAGCAGTACTTC.

On this clonotype itself: This may stem from a read error, because a much larger clone lies one nucleotide away. The CDR3 here is CASGTTGPPGETQYF. CDR3 in DNA: TGTGCCAGCGGCACTACGGGACCTCCCGGGGAGACCCAGTACTTC. The gene calls are TRBV7-6 and TRBJ2-5; either TRBD1 or TRBD2 may supply D (5 bases each). With 8 bases removed from V and 5 bases from J, the gap between germline ends came to 21 bases. The CDR3 totals 15 residues. Germline V gene data show CDR1 as SGHVS and CDR2 as FNYEAQ. Full variable domain (rest looked up from reference TRBV7-6 and TRBJ2-5): GAGVSQSPRYKVTKRGQDVALRCDPISGHVSLYWYRQALGQGPEFLTYFNYEAQQDKSGLPNDRFSAERPEGSISTLTIQRTEQRDSAMYRCASGTTGPPGETQYFGPGTRLLVL.

This clonotype was seen only a few times. The CDR3, as DNA: TGTGCCAGCAGTCGACAGAGCTCTGGGGCCAACGTCCTGACTTTC. This sequence encodes CASSRQSSGANVLTF. The V gene is TRBV6-6, the J gene TRBJ2-6, with a tentative D call TRBD1 (5 bases). V lost 5 bases and J 0 bases, leaving 8 bases between the germline ends. CDR3 size: 15 residues. The V gene's germline CDR1 is MNHNY and CDR2 SVGAGI (reference sequence).

The V call is TRBV11-2, the J call TRBJ2-1; D not resolved. Germline CDR1 reads SGHAT; CDR2 reads FQNNGV. Trimming shortened V by 6 bases and J by 3 bases, and 21 bases separated the two germline ends. This CDR3 has 17 amino acids. CDR3: CASRPRALGGYYNEQFF. The CDR3 DNA follows: TGTGCCAGCAGGCCCCGGGCGTTGGGCGGTTACTACAATGAGCAGTTCTTC.

Note on this clonotype: The conserved phenylalanine or tryptophan normally closing the CDR3 is absent here, so this likely arose from a read error. The DNA is omitted, as the CDR3 cannot be located on it reliably, and the CDR3 follows TCRdb's listing. The chain employs TRBV15 and TRBJ2-2; TRBD1, the table's D call, was not compared with the DNA. The germline V gene encodes CDR1 LNHNV and CDR2 YYDKDF (reference sequence). The CDR3 comprises 16 residues, both ends counted. CDR3: CATSAPTRGGTGEPFL.

This sequence joins TRBV5-1 and TRBJ2-5; TRBD2 matches at 7 bases. Germline CDR1 reads SGHRS; CDR2 reads YFSETQ. V lost 2 bases and J lost 1; bases outside the gene matches: 2. The CDR3 runs to 14 residues. The CDR3 sequence is CASSFGGSQETQYF. The CDR3 nucleotides are TGCGCCAGCAGCTTCGGGGGGTCCCAAGAGACCCAGTACTTC.

Notes on this clonotype: At one end the junction does not follow the germline gene, possibly because of a read error. The chain uses TRBV7-9 and TRBJ2-7, with D perhaps TRBD1 (5 bases). CDR1 and CDR2 from the germline V gene are SEHNR and FQNEAQ (reference sequence). The CDR3 loop spans 12 amino acids. CDR3 DNA sequence: TGTGCCAGCAGCCCCGTTTGGGGCGAGCTGTACTTC. It encodes CASSPVWGELYF.

In its sample, this clonotype was seen a few times. This chain uses TRBV20-1 with TRBJ1-2; weak D call: TRBD1 (6 bases). The V end lost 7 bases, the J end lost 0 bases, and 30 bases lay between the germline ends. This CDR3 has 19 residues. Germline assignment: CDR1 DFQATT and CDR2 SNEGSKA (reference sequence). Here the CDR3 DNA reads TGCAGTGTTTGGGAGGGGGTCGTGGCCTCCTCGAGTACTAACTATGGCTACACCTTC. Its translation: CSVWEGVVASSSTNYGYTF.

This clonotype was counted many times. This rearrangement joins TRBV7-2 to TRBJ1-6, with D possibly matching TRBD1 (6 bases). CDR1 SGHTA and CDR2 FQGNSA come from the germline V gene. V gave up 1 base and J gave up 8 bases, with 18 bases separating them. The CDR3 has 17 residues. The CDR3 sequence: CASSLGRVQGTDSPLHF. The CDR3, as DNA: TGTGCCAGCAGCTTAGGCCGGGTACAGGGAACTGATTCACCCCTCCACTTT.

The rearrangement links TRBV11-2 to TRBJ1-6; D is uncertain. Trimming cost V 5 bases and J 0 bases, with 8 bases left between them. The CDR3 runs 15 residues. CDR1 and CDR2 from the germline V gene are SGHAT and FQNNGV. The CDR3 region has the DNA TGTGCCAGCAGCGGCCAGAGCTCCTATAATTCACCCCTCCACTTT. Its protein product is CASSGQSSYNSPLHF.

This clonotype was found a few times. CDR3: CASSLSGHETQYF. The CDR3 nucleotides read TGTGCCAGCAGCTTATCAGGGCACGAGACCCAGTACTTC. The chain uses TRBV7-9 and TRBJ2-5, with D perhaps TRBD1 (5 bases). The germline V gene encodes CDR1 SEHNR and CDR2 FQNEAQ (reference sequence). The CDR3 is 13 residues long. V lost 2 bases and J lost 5, with 9 bases in between.

This clonotype has only a few counts. This chain links TRBV6-1 with TRBJ2-7, with 11 positions matching TRBD1. V was clipped by 5 bases and J by 2 bases; unmatched bases: 2. Germline values: CDR1 MNHNS, CDR2 SASEGT. There are 14 residues in the CDR3. CDR3 coding DNA: TGTGCCAGCAGTCGGACAGGGGGCCCCTACGAGCAGTACTTC. It translates to CASSRTGGPYEQYF.

This clonotype turned up a few times. This chain connects TRBV20-1 to TRBJ2-7; 7 bases fit TRBD1. Germline CDR1 and CDR2: DFQATT and SNEGSKA (reference sequence). V gave up 5 bases and J gave up 3 bases; unmatched junction bases: 7. This CDR3 is 13 amino acids long. The CDR3 sequence is CSAPGQAGYEQYF. CDR3 coding DNA: TGCAGTGCTCCCGGACAGGCAGGCTACGAGCAGTACTTC.

Note on this clonotype: This may arise from a read error, as a much more abundant clone is one base away. This chain links TRBV20-1 with TRBJ2-3; no firm D call. CDR1 is DFQATT, CDR2 SNEGSKA, per germline (reference sequence). This CDR3 contains 11 residues. CDR3 protein: CRAEGTDTQYF. DNA for the CDR3: TGCAGGGCTGAGGGCACAGATACGCAGTATTTT.

This chain uses TRBV6-1 with TRBJ2-3; TRBD2 matches 14 bases. The J segment lost 4 bases and the V segment lost 4 bases, leaving 1 base of the junction unmatched. The CDR3 sequence is 15 residues long. Germline V lookup: CDR1 MNHNS, CDR2 SASEGT. As DNA, the CDR3 is TGTGCCAGCAGTGGACTAGCGGGGGGGCCAGATACGCAGTATTTT. Its translation: CASSGLAGGPDTQYF.

This clonotype was detected a few times. The CDR3 spells CASSVQGLTEQFF. CDR3 DNA sequence: TGCGCCAGCAGCGTCCAGGGGCTCACTGAGCAGTTCTTC. The chain links TRBV5-1 to TRBJ2-1, with D perhaps TRBD1 (6 bases). The CDR3 spans 13 residues. Trimming pared 4 bases from V and 9 bases from J, leaving 14 bases between. Per germline, CDR1 SGHRS and CDR2 YFSETQ. Based on the CDR3 plus reference TRBV5-1 and TRBJ2-1, the full variable domain is KAGVTQTPRYLIKTRGQQVTLSCSPISGHRSVSWYQQTPGQGLQFLFEYFSETQRNKGNFPGRFSGRQFSNSRSEMNVSTLELGDSALYLCASSVQGLTEQFFGPGTRLTVL.

In its sample, this clonotype was seen many times. CDR3: CATSDLNRREQFF. The CDR3 DNA sequence: TGTGCCACCAGTGATTTGAATAGGCGTGAGCAGTTCTTC. V and J are TRBV24-1 and TRBJ2-1; unclear D gene. CDR1 and CDR2 (germline): KGHDR, SFDVKD. Trimming left V 0 bases short and J 9 bases short, with 8 bases between. The CDR3 has 13 amino acids.